This T cell receptor (beta chain) was recovered during a study of blood T cell repertoires in COVID-19. Study background: The United States, Italy and Spain were the sources of the acute and convalescent COVID-19 samples. The analysed material was cDNA or gDNA that came from T cells, B-cell-depleted T cells, or PBMCs.

In the original processing: Amplifying reference gene primers gave estimates of nucleated cell counts. Some clones are missing from TCRdb's copy, which holds only in-frame ones; the method was immunoSEQ multiplex PCR. V, J and clone size reflect that table, while D and trimming were determined from the DNA. The profile shows 140,000 to 150,000 clones, around 85% of them singletons. Trimming stripped 4 bases from V and 0 bases from J, with 7 bases between. This CDR3 has 13 amino acids. Germline values: CDR1 GTSNPN, CDR2 SVGIG (reference sequence). Individuals aged about 18 to 90 years were recruited from fewer than 25 US areas.

The sequence came from a woman aged 40 to 50 who had recovered from COVID-19. What was sequenced was PBMCs or T cells enriched from blood (not recorded which). V and J are TRBV30 and TRBJ1-3, with D unclear. The CDR3 sequence: CAWTKSSGNTIYF. The CDR3 DNA is TGTGCCTGGACTAAGAGCTCTGGAAACACCATATATTTT.